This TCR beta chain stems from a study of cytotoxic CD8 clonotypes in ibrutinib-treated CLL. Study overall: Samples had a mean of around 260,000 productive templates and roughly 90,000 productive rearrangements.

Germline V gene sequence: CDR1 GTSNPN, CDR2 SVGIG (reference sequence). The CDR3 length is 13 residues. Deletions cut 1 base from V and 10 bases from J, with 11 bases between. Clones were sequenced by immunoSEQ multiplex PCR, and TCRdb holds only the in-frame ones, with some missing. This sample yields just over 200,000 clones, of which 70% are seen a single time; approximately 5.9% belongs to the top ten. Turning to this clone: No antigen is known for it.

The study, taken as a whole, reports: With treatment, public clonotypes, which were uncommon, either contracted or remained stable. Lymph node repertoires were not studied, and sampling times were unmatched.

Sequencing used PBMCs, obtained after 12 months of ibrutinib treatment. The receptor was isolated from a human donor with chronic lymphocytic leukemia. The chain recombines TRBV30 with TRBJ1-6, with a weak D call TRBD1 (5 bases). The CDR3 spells CAWSAQGDSPLHF. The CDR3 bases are TGTGCCTGGAGTGCCCAGGGCGACTCACCCCTCCACTTT.